This T cell receptor beta chain was identified in a study of blood T cell repertoires in COVID-19. The J segment lost 4 bases and the V segment lost 5 bases, leaving 0 bases of the junction unmatched. Germline V gene lookup returns CDR1 PRHDT and CDR2 FYEKMQ (reference sequence). There are 13 residues in the CDR3. The protocol was immunoSEQ multiplex PCR, while the TCRdb copy is restricted to in-frame clones and leaves out a portion. This sample has 280,000 or so clones, with over 75% found just once. The sample taken for sequencing was peripheral blood. The genes are TRBV13 and TRBJ1-1; 11 nucleotides agree with TRBD1. The source is a man in his late teens or twenties with active or convalescent COVID-19. In nucleotides, the CDR3 is TGTGCCAGCAGCGGGACAGGGGGCACTGAAGCTTTCTTT. This translates into CASSGTGGTEAFF. Drawing the rest from reference TRBV13 and TRBJ1-1, the complete variable domain is AAGVIQSPRHLIKEKRETATLKCYPIPRHDTVYWYQQGPGQDPQFLISFYEKMQSDKGSIPDRFSAQQFSDYHSELNMSSLELGDSALYFCASSGTGGTEAFFGQGTRLTVV.